This T cell receptor (beta chain) was documented in a study of T cell changes during pregnancy in multiple sclerosis. The CDR3 loop spans 13 amino acids. Germline V gene lookup returns CDR1 KGHSH and CDR2 LQKENI. V was pared by 1 base and J by 6 bases, with 9 bases between. This table comes from immunoSEQ multiplex PCR, and its TCRdb copy is limited to in-frame clones, with some not included. The sample holds under 95,000 clones, about 93% seen once. Specimen: peripheral blood, collected in the second trimester of pregnancy. This sequence was found in a female donor in good health, enrolled as a control in a pregnancy study. The chain combines TRBV18 with TRBJ1-2, with D possibly TRBD1 on 6 matching bases. DNA of the CDR3: TGTGCCAGCTCACCACGAGGGGGGGATGGCTACACCTTC. This codes for CASSPRGGDGYTF.